These 21 T cell receptor beta chains were sequenced from one sample in a study of persistence of HIV-infected CD4 T cells. These receptors' targets are unknown. Stimulation used 8.5 to 10 ug/mL lysate from CMV-infected fibroblasts. Sorted nonresponding memory CD4+ T cells were CD40L-negative, CD69-negative, CD45RO-high. The immunoSEQ assay was version 4, run in survey mode. Some clones are missing from TCRdb's copy, which holds only in-frame ones; the method was immunoSEQ multiplex PCR. The data show about 33,000 clones, around 76% seen once. The sample was CD4+ T cells sorted from PBMCs after roughly 18-hour stimulation, taken from a patient who received antiretroviral therapy. These receptors were taken from an adult woman with HIV who was CMV-seropositive.

The V gene is TRBV11-3, the J gene TRBJ2-5; perhaps TRBD1 as D (7 bases). The CDR3 covers 14 residues. Germline lookup yields CDR1 SGHNT and CDR2 YENEEA. V was pared by 7 bases and J by 5 bases, with 17 bases between. The CDR3 DNA reads TGTGCCAGCACCTTGGGGGGCAGGGGGGAGACCCAGTACTTC. Amino acid sequence: CASTLGGRGETQYF. Drawing the rest from reference TRBV11-3 and TRBJ2-5, the complete variable domain is EAGVVQSPRYKIIEKKQPVAFWCNPISGHNTLYWYLQNLGQGPELLIRYENEEAVDDSQLPKDRFSAERLKGVDSTLKIQPAELGDSAVYLCASTLGGRGETQYFGPGTRLLVL.

This chain connects TRBV5-6 to TRBJ1-3; 7 bases are shared with TRBD1. CDR1 is SGHDT, CDR2 YYEEEE, per germline. V shed 2 bases, J shed 0 bases, and the junction held 8 bases outside the gene matches. The CDR3 has 17 residues. DNA of the CDR3: TGTGCCAGCAGCTTACGGACAGGACCCATCTCTGGAAACACCATATATTTT. It translates to CASSLRTGPISGNTIYF.

The rearrangement uses TRBV6-2 or TRBV6-3 and TRBJ2-1, with D unresolved. The CDR3 sequence is 12 residues long. Germline V CDR1 and CDR2: MNHEY, SVGEGT. Trimming left V 2 bases short and J 2 bases short, with 1 base between. The CDR3: CASSYTYNEQFF. The CDR3 region has the DNA TGTGCCAGCAGTTACACCTACAATGAGCAGTTCTTC.

V usage is TRBV11-1 and J usage is TRBJ2-1, with TRBD1 as a possible D gene (6 bases). The CDR3 length is 15 residues. With 2 bases removed from V and 2 bases from J, the gap between germline ends came to 10 bases. Looked up from germline, CDR1 is SGHAT and CDR2 is FQDESV (reference sequence). The CDR3, as DNA: TGTGCCAGCAGCTTACAGGGGATGGCCTACAATGAGCAGTTCTTC. Protein sequence: CASSLQGMAYNEQFF.

This chain links TRBV27 with TRBJ1-2; D uncertain. The CDR3 sequence is 15 residues long. Germline-derived CDR1 and CDR2 are MNHEY and SMNVEV (reference sequence). V was pared by 4 bases and J by 8 bases, with 20 bases between. The CDR3 nucleotides are TGTGCCAGCAGTTCCTCGGGGAGGTTTCGTCTCGGCTACACCTTC. Translation: CASSSSGRFRLGYTF.

This clone appeared once. This chain links TRBV11-3 with TRBJ2-3; the match to TRBD2 covers 7 bases. This CDR3 contains 15 residues. With 3 bases clipped from V and 6 bases from J, the junction kept 9 bases outside the gene matches. Germline V CDR1 and CDR2: SGHNT, YENEEA. CDR3 bases: TGTGCCAGCAGCTTGAGGGAGGGAGGAGCGGATACGCAGTATTTT. This sequence encodes CASSLREGGADTQYF.

J is TRBJ2-3 and V is TRBV6-2 or TRBV6-3, with 12 bases fitting TRBD2. V gave up 6 bases and J gave up 3 bases; unmatched junction bases: 7. The CDR3 covers 16 residues. CDR1 and CDR2 from the germline V gene are MNHEY and SVGEGT. The CDR3 DNA sequence: TGTGCCAGCAGCTTCATCGGGACTAGCGGGACAGATACGCAGTATTTT. Its protein product is CASSFIGTSGTDTQYF.

The chain combines TRBV6-6 with TRBJ1-1; D is unresolved. Trimming took off 7 bases at V and 4 bases at J, with 10 bases between the two ends. The CDR3 loop spans 12 amino acids. Germline values: CDR1 MNHNY, CDR2 SVGAGI (reference sequence). The CDR3 loop reads CASTERSTEAFF. The CDR3 DNA sequence: TGTGCCAGCACCGAGCGGTCCACTGAAGCTTTCTTT.

The gene calls are TRBV29-1 and TRBJ2-3; maybe TRBD2 (7 bases). Germline V gene data show CDR1 as SQVTM and CDR2 as ANQGSEA. Trimming removed 7 bases at V and 2 bases at J, with 13 bases between. The CDR3 sequence is 13 residues long. In nucleotides, the CDR3 is TGCAGCGCGAGGGGGGGGTTCACAGATACGCAGTATTTT. This translates into CSARGGFTDTQYF.

The table lists this clone with a count of one. The CDR3 DNA sequence: TGCGCCAGCAGCTTGGCGCAGGGAGGTGATGGCTACACCTTC. Translated, it gives CASSLAQGGDGYTF. The chain uses TRBV5-1 and TRBJ1-2; a weak D match, TRBD1 (5 bases). This CDR3 is built from 14 residues. With 0 bases removed from V and 6 bases from J, the gap between germline ends came to 12 bases. Germline V gene sequence: CDR1 SGHRS, CDR2 YFSETQ.

V and J are TRBV29-1 and TRBJ1-1, with D perhaps matching TRBD1 (5 bases). This CDR3 region has 13 residues. Trimming shortened V by 8 bases and J by 5 bases, and 18 bases separated the two germline ends. The germline CDR1 and CDR2 sequences are SQVTM and ANQGSEA. CDR3 amino acids: CSNTHGGRTEAFF. Here the CDR3 DNA reads TGCAGCAACACCCACGGGGGTAGGACTGAAGCTTTCTTT. The full variable domain, with the rest looked up from reference TRBV29-1 and TRBJ1-1, is SAVISQKPSRDICQRGTSLTIQCQVDSQVTMMFWYRQQPGQSLTLIATANQGSEATYESGFVIDKFPISRPNLTFSTLTVSNMSPEDSSIYLCSNTHGGRTEAFFGQGTRLTVV.

The chain joins TRBV30 to TRBJ2-5; 8 bases fit TRBD1. The CDR3 runs 15 residues. Germline-derived CDR1 and CDR2 are GTSNPN and SVGIG (reference sequence). V lost 4 bases and J lost 2; bases outside the gene matches: 9. The CDR3 protein is CAWTTLRDRQETQYF. The CDR3 nucleotides are TGTGCCTGGACCACCCTCCGGGACAGGCAAGAGACCCAGTACTTC.

The chain joins TRBV9 to TRBJ2-2; D is ambiguous. The germline V gene has CDR1 SGDLS and CDR2 YYNGEE. V lost 0 bases and J 9 bases, leaving 6 bases between the germline ends. This CDR3 is 12 amino acids long. This CDR3 is CASSVGSRELFF. DNA for the CDR3: TGTGCCAGCAGCGTAGGAAGCAGGGAGCTGTTTTTT.

The chain joins TRBV7-2 to TRBJ1-2; 8 nucleotides align to TRBD1. The V gene end was trimmed by 1 base and the J gene end by 8 bases; junction bases not matched to a gene: 9. CDR3 length: 15 amino acids. The germline V gene has CDR1 SGHTA and CDR2 FQGNSA. The CDR3 bases are TGTGCCAGCAGCTTAGGGGGGCAGGGGGCGCCCGGCTACACCTTC. It yields the protein CASSLGGQGAPGYTF.

In this sample, this clone turned up a few times. The CDR3 DNA reads as TGTGCCAGCAGCTTTCAAGCGAGGGGGCCCCAAGAGACCCAGTACTTC. Translation: CASSFQARGPQETQYF. This rearrangement joins TRBV5-4 to TRBJ2-5, with TRBD1 matching over 7 bases. Germline trimming cut 2 bases from V and 1 base from J; bases unmatched to any gene: 8. This CDR3 spans 16 amino acids. Germline CDR1 and CDR2: SGHNT and YYREEE (reference sequence).

This rearrangement joins TRBV10-1 to TRBJ1-1; the match to TRBD1 covers 10 bases. This CDR3 spans 15 amino acids. The V and J ends lost 0 bases and 6 bases, in that order; junction bases with no gene match: 4. Per germline, CDR1 WNHNN and CDR2 SYGVQD (reference sequence). As DNA, the CDR3 is TGCGCCAGCAGTGAGTCCGCCGGGACAGGGGCTGAAGCTTTCTTT. It codes for CASSESAGTGAEAFF.

The rearrangement links TRBV2 to TRBJ1-5, with D tentatively TRBD1 (5 bases). Germline loops: CDR1 SNHLY, CDR2 FYNNEI. With 7 bases removed from V and 6 bases from J, the gap between germline ends came to 13 bases. CDR3 length: 13 residues. This chain's CDR3 is CASNTGRGQPQHF. As DNA, the CDR3 is TGTGCCAGCAATACAGGAAGGGGTCAGCCCCAGCATTTT.

This chain uses TRBV6-5 with TRBJ2-5; no reliable D call. This CDR3 has 11 amino acids. Germline V gene sequence: CDR1 MNHEY, CDR2 SVGAGI. V gave up 6 bases and J gave up 5 bases, with 7 bases separating them. CDR3 sequence reads: CASSVTETQYF. For the CDR3, the DNA is TGTGCCAGCAGCGTAACTGAGACCCAGTACTTC.

This sequence joins TRBV18 and TRBJ2-7, with TRBD1 matching 8 bases. V lost 3 bases and J lost 6; bases outside the gene matches: 7. The CDR3 covers 14 residues. Per the germline V gene, CDR1 is KGHSH and CDR2 is LQKENI. CDR3: CASSPGQGLSEQYF. The CDR3 DNA reads TGTGCCAGCTCACCCGGACAGGGACTCTCCGAGCAGTACTTC. Combining the CDR3 with reference TRBV18 and TRBJ2-7 gives the whole variable domain NAGVMQNPRHLVRRRGQEARLRCSPMKGHSHVYWYRQLPEEGLKFMVYLQKENIIDESGMPKERFSAEFPKEGPSILRIQQVVRGDSAAYFCASSPGQGLSEQYFGPGTRLTVT.

This clone was detected once. This rearrangement joins TRBV2 to TRBJ1-2; D remains ambiguous. This CDR3 is 16 amino acids long. V lost 7 bases to trimming and J lost 6 bases, with 24 bases between them. Germline V gene sequence: CDR1 SNHLY, CDR2 FYNNEI. The CDR3 is CASKKEVGMISDGYTF. CDR3 sequence (DNA): TGTGCCAGCAAAAAGGAGGTTGGGATGATTAGCGATGGCTACACCTTC.

The DNA for the CDR3 is TGTGCCAGCAGTAATGAACAGGGGGCTTACGAGCAGTACTTC. This translates into CASSNEQGAYEQYF. The chain has TRBV6-5 and TRBJ2-7; 9 nucleotides match TRBD1. Trimming at V came to 5 bases and at J to 4 bases, leaving 6 bases not matched to a gene. The CDR3 runs to 14 residues. Germline loops: CDR1 MNHEY, CDR2 SVGAGI.